The clone carrying this TCR beta chain appeared a few times. This CDR3 is built from 14 residues. The J segment lost 3 bases and the V segment lost 10 bases, leaving 10 bases of the junction unmatched. The germline V gene has CDR1 ENHRY and CDR2 SYGVKD. The data derive from a study of identical twins. Unique molecular identifiers were present on the cDNA, which also gained a universal primer site by template switching. TCRdb used MiXCR to reprocess the 5' RACE reads, holding one entry per CDR3 protein. The table shows about 530,000 distinct CDR3 sequences, with 13% to 15% occurring only once. These data also featured in a second study, about yellow fever vaccine responses in identical twins.

This clonotype originated in a woman aged 18-30 years in good health. Sequencing used CD4+ T cells sorted from blood. This chain uses TRBV10-3 with TRBJ2-5; 8 nucleotides line up with TRBD2. CDR3 protein: CATTLGGGKETQYF. The DNA for the CDR3 is TGTGCCACTACTCTCGGGGGGGGGAAAGAGACCCAGTACTTC.